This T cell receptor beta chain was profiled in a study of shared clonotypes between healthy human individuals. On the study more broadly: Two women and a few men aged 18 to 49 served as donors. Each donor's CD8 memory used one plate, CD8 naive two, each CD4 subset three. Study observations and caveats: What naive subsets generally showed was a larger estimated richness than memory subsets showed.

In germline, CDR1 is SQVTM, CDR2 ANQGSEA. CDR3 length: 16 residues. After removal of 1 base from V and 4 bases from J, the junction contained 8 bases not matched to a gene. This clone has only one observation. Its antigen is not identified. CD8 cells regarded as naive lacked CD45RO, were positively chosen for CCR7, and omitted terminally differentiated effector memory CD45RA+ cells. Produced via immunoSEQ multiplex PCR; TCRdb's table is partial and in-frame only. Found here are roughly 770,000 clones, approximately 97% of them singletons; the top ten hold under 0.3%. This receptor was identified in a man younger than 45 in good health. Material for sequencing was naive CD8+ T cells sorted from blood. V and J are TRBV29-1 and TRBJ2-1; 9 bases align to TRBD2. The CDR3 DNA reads TGCAGCGTTGAAGGGTTAGCGGGAGTGTCATACAATGAGCAGTTCTTC. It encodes CSVEGLAGVSYNEQFF.